These 25 T cell receptor beta chains were all obtained from the same sample, sequenced in a study of T cells after yellow fever vaccination. TCRdb itself ran the 5' RACE reads through MiXCR, one entry per CDR3 protein. Of under 600,000 distinct CDR3 sequences in the sample, roughly 13% were seen once. This specimen consisted of PBMCs, obtained on the day of the yellow fever booster vaccination. Source of these receptors: a young man who received the YFV17D yellow fever vaccine.

This clonotype came up a few times. J is TRBJ2-3 and V is TRBV6-1; TRBD2 agrees at 8 bases. The germline gives CDR1 MNHNS, CDR2 SASEGT. Trimming cost V 8 bases and J 2 bases; bases outside gene matches: 6. CDR3 length equals 14 residues. CDR3 in amino acids: CASLGGRTTDTQYF. DNA of the CDR3: TGTGCCAGCCTTGGCGGGAGGACCACAGATACGCAGTATTTT.

The table lists this clonotype with many counts. The chain links TRBV20-1 to TRBJ2-5; D perhaps matches TRBD2 (5 bases). This CDR3 is 13 amino acids long. CDR1 DFQATT and CDR2 SNEGSKA come from the germline V gene (reference sequence). The CDR3 region is CSAKVSGEETQYF. CDR3 sequence (DNA): TGCAGCGCGAAGGTCAGTGGGGAGGAGACCCAGTACTTC.

This clonotype has only a few counts. The CDR3 sequence is CASSLDQLGEQFF. The CDR3 region has the DNA TGCGCCAGCAGCCTCGACCAATTGGGTGAGCAGTTCTTC. V gene TRBV4-3 combines with J gene TRBJ2-1, with no clear D. The CDR3 spans 13 residues. V lost 4 bases and J lost 9, with 13 bases in between. Germline CDR1 LGHNA, CDR2 YSLEER.

This clonotype was recorded a few times. V and J are TRBV12-5 and TRBJ2-3; the D call may be TRBD1 or TRBD2 (5 bases each). V gave up 7 bases and J gave up 2 bases, with 13 bases separating them. This CDR3 is 14 amino acids long. Germline assignment: CDR1 LGHNT and CDR2 FRNRAP. The DNA of the CDR3 is TGTGCTAGTGCCCCGGGACCGATCACAGATACGCAGTATTTT. It yields the protein CASAPGPITDTQYF. Filled out from reference TRBV12-5 and TRBJ2-3, the complete variable domain reads DARVTQTPRHKVTEMGQEVTMRCQPILGHNTVFWYRQTMMQGLELLAYFRNRAPLDDSGMPKDRFSAEMPDATLATLKIQPSEPRDSAVYFCASAPGPITDTQYFGPGTRLTVL.

This clonotype was observed a handful of times. V usage is TRBV11-2 and J usage is TRBJ2-7; TRBD2 matches 11 bases. Looked up from germline, CDR1 is SGHAT and CDR2 is FQNNGV. CDR3 length: 18 amino acids. Losses at the gene ends were 5 bases for V and 4 bases for J; bases not matched to a gene: 16. CDR3 sequence: CASSLYSMTSGTHYEQYF. The CDR3 region has the DNA TGTGCCAGCAGCCTATATAGTATGACTAGCGGGACTCATTACGAGCAGTACTTC.

This rearrangement joins TRBV5-8 to TRBJ1-3; D call uncertain. Deletions cut 4 bases from V and 6 bases from J, with 11 bases between. This CDR3 comprises 13 residues. Germline V gene lookup returns CDR1 SGHTS and CDR2 YDEGEE. In DNA form, the CDR3 reads TGTGCCAGCAGCGTTCGTACTGAAAACACCATATATTTT. Encoded protein: CASSVRTENTIYF.

This clonotype was recorded at least ten times. The chain combines TRBV12-3 or TRBV12-4 with TRBJ2-1; 10 nucleotides align to TRBD1. J gave up 8 bases and V 5 bases, and 12 bases lay outside the gene matches. There are 16 residues in the CDR3. The CDR3 nucleotides are TGTGCCAGCAGTCCCTCGACAGGGGGCTATCCCCATGAGCAGTTCTTC. Encoded protein: CASSPSTGGYPHEQFF.

The chain links TRBV28 to TRBJ1-1, with 9 bases aligning to TRBD1. CDR3 size: 16 residues. Losses at the gene ends were 8 bases for V and 2 bases for J; bases not matched to a gene: 12. Germline-derived CDR1 and CDR2 are MDHEN and SYDVKM. The chain's CDR3 is CASGSQGALTNTEAFF. The DNA for the CDR3 is TGTGCCAGCGGATCACAGGGGGCGTTAACAAACACTGAAGCTTTCTTT.

This clonotype appeared a few times. The V call is TRBV7-2, the J call TRBJ2-3; possibly TRBD1 for D (6 bases). CDR3 length: 15 residues. The V gene's germline CDR1 is SGHTA and CDR2 FQGNSA. This CDR3 reads CATALGAPRGDTQYF. In DNA form, the CDR3 reads TGTGCAACCGCCTTGGGGGCACCCCGAGGGGATACGCAGTATTTT. The full variable domain, with the rest looked up from reference TRBV7-2 and TRBJ2-3, is GAGVSQSPSNKVTEKGKDVELRCDPISGHTALYWYRQSLGQGLEFLIYFQGNSAPDKSGLPSDRFSAERTGGSVSTLTIQRTQQEDSAVYLCATALGAPRGDTQYFGPGTRLTVL.

The CDR3 region has the DNA TGCAGTGCTAGAGGTTCCATAGATACGCAGTATTTT. This translates into CSARGSIDTQYF. V usage is TRBV20-1 and J usage is TRBJ2-3; D gene uncertain. Germline CDR1 DFQATT, CDR2 SNEGSKA (reference sequence). The CDR3 totals 12 residues. Trimming removed 1 base at V and 5 bases at J, with 7 bases between.

This clonotype came up a few times. This sequence joins TRBV10-3 and TRBJ2-1, with D unresolved. V was shortened by 6 bases and J by 10 bases, with 19 bases between the two germline ends. Germline V gene sequence: CDR1 ENHRY, CDR2 SYGVKD. This CDR3 contains 14 residues. The DNA of the CDR3 is TGTGCCATCAGGTCCCTCCCGGAAAACGGAGAGCAGTTCTTC. Amino acids: CAIRSLPENGEQFF.

The chain employs TRBV4-3 and TRBJ2-3; TRBD2 aligns across 11 bases. This CDR3 is built from 18 residues. V dropped 0 bases and J dropped 2; count of bases not matched to a gene: 7. The germline gives CDR1 LGHNA, CDR2 YSLEER. Here the CDR3 reads CASSQDLRLAGYTDTQYF. As DNA, the CDR3 is TGCGCCAGCAGCCAAGATCTACGACTAGCGGGGTACACAGATACGCAGTATTTT.

This clonotype was counted a few times. The chain links TRBV10-3 to TRBJ2-1, with 8 nucleotides matching TRBD2. This CDR3 has 12 residues. The junction had 3 bases not matched to a gene; V was cut back by 6 bases and J by 8 bases. CDR1 ENHRY and CDR2 SYGVKD come from the germline V gene. DNA of the CDR3: TGTGCCATCAGCGGGGGGGGCGATGAGCAGTTCTTC. Its protein is CAISGGGDEQFF.

This clonotype was counted a few times. V and J are TRBV30 and TRBJ2-1; D might be TRBD1 or TRBD2, each matching 5 bases. Germline values: CDR1 GTSNPN, CDR2 SVGIG (reference sequence). V dropped 1 base and J dropped 5 bases, with 9 bases sitting between them. The CDR3 totals 13 residues. The CDR3 nucleotides read TGTGCCTGGAGTGCGGGACGAGACAATGAGCAGTTCTTC. The encoded protein is CAWSAGRDNEQFF.

This clonotype was seen a handful of times. This sequence joins TRBV9 and TRBJ1-5, with TRBD1 matching 7 bases. Trimming at V came to 0 bases and at J to 0 bases, leaving 6 bases not matched to a gene. CDR3 size: 17 residues. The germline V gene encodes CDR1 SGDLS and CDR2 YYNGEE. In nucleotides, the CDR3 is TGTGCCAGCAGCGTAGGAGACAGGGAAGATAGCAATCAGCCCCAGCATTTT. Amino acids: CASSVGDREDSNQPQHF.

V gene TRBV10-2 combines with J gene TRBJ2-1; 9 nucleotides align to TRBD2. The J call may be in error: the DNA end matches TRBJ2-7 better. The CDR3 totals 13 residues. Germline CDR1 WSHSY, CDR2 SAAADI. The CDR3 nucleotides are TGCGCCAGCAGGGCGGGAGGGGACAATGAGCAGTACTTC. This sequence encodes CASRAGGDNEQYF.

The chain carries TRBV29-1 and TRBJ1-1; D not certain. Germline V gene sequence: CDR1 SQVTM, CDR2 ANQGSEA. CDR3 length: 13 amino acids. V was shortened by 2 bases and J by 2 bases, with 9 bases between the two germline ends. CDR3 loop: CSVEPGTNTEAFF. DNA of the CDR3: TGCAGCGTTGAACCGGGAACAAACACTGAAGCTTTCTTT.

This chain connects TRBV14 to TRBJ2-7; a possible D gene is TRBD2 (5 bases). This CDR3 comprises 15 residues. V dropped 4 bases and J dropped 9 bases, with 22 bases sitting between them. Germline-derived CDR1 and CDR2 are SGHDN and FVKESK. The CDR3 here is CASSRESGPTLRQYF. Here the CDR3 DNA reads TGTGCCAGCAGCCGAGAAAGCGGACCCACCCTTCGGCAGTACTTC. Together with reference TRBV14 and TRBJ2-7, the CDR3 gives the full variable domain: EAGVTQFPSHSVIEKGQTVTLRCDPISGHDNLYWYRRVMGKEIKFLLHFVKESKQDESGMPNNRFLAERTGGTYSTLKVQPAELEDSGVYFCASSRESGPTLRQYFGPGTRLTVT.

This clonotype came up many times. The CDR3 sequence is CASSLWRTGRAKNIQYF. The CDR3, as DNA: TGTGCCAGCAGTTTATGGAGGACAGGGAGGGCCAAAAACATTCAGTACTTC. This sequence joins TRBV28 and TRBJ2-4, with 8 bases identical to TRBD1. The J segment lost 1 base and the V segment lost 0 bases, leaving 5 bases of the junction unmatched. Looked up from germline, CDR1 is MDHEN and CDR2 is SYDVKM. The CDR3 sequence is 17 residues long.

This clonotype came up many times. V usage is TRBV5-6 and J usage is TRBJ2-7; 7 bases match TRBD2. Looked up from germline, CDR1 is SGHDT and CDR2 is YYEEEE. Losses at the gene ends were 2 bases for V and 6 bases for J; bases not matched to a gene: 5. The CDR3 loop spans 13 amino acids. The CDR3 bases are TGTGCCAGCAGCTTTGGGACTACCTTCGAGCAGTACTTC. Amino acids: CASSFGTTFEQYF.

This clonotype appeared many times. The chain carries TRBV10-3 and TRBJ1-1, with D tentatively TRBD1 (5 bases). Trimming pared 0 bases from V and 0 bases from J, leaving 8 bases between. CDR3 length equals 15 residues. CDR1 is ENHRY and CDR2 is SYGVKD in the germline V gene. The CDR3 nucleotides are TGTGCCATCAGTGAGTCGAGGGGCATGAACACTGAAGCTTTCTTT. It yields the protein CAISESRGMNTEAFF.

CDR3 amino acids: CASSSNRLGEQYF. The CDR3 DNA reads as TGTGCCAGCAGTTCTAACAGGTTGGGCGAGCAGTACTTC. The chain carries TRBV27 and TRBJ2-7, with D possibly TRBD1 on 5 matching bases. The CDR3 is 13 residues long. The germline V gene encodes CDR1 MNHEY and CDR2 SMNVEV (reference sequence). Trimming took 4 bases from V and 6 from J, leaving 13 bases between them.

The rearrangement links TRBV9 to TRBJ2-5; 14 nucleotides match TRBD2. V lost 3 bases and J lost 5; bases outside the gene matches: 6. Germline V gene lookup returns CDR1 SGDLS and CDR2 YYNGEE. The CDR3 is 16 residues long. CDR3 nucleotides: TGTGCCAGCAGCGCAGGACTAGCGGGAGGAATGGAGACCCAGTACTTC. It codes for CASSAGLAGGMETQYF.

The J gene is TRBJ2-3, the V gene TRBV20-1; no reliable D call. Trimming stripped 4 bases from V and 2 bases from J, with 7 bases between. Germline loops: CDR1 DFQATT, CDR2 SNEGSKA (reference sequence). The CDR3 has 12 amino acids. As DNA, the CDR3 is TGCAGTGCTACCCGCACCACAGATACGCAGTATTTT. It encodes CSATRTTDTQYF.

The chain has TRBV7-2 and TRBJ2-7; D unclear. CDR1 is SGHTA and CDR2 is FQGNSA in the germline V gene. V lost 3 bases and J lost 3, with 12 bases in between. The CDR3 runs 14 residues. CDR3 sequence reads: CTSSFGPGRYEQYF. Here the CDR3 DNA reads TGTACCAGCAGCTTTGGCCCCGGTCGCTACGAGCAGTACTTC.